These T cell receptor beta chains were read from a single sample in a study of blood T cell repertoires in COVID-19. Assay used: immunoSEQ multiplex PCR; TCRdb lists only in-frame clones, some missing. The sample lists 190,000 or so clones; roughly 77% were seen once. Sequenced: PBMCs or T cells enriched from blood (not recorded which). The receptors shown here come from a man aged 35 to 55 who had recovered from COVID-19. The CDR3 runs from the conserved cysteine through the conserved F or W. The D gene is left open where the match is weak. Clone size is given for some rows only: seen once, a few or many times, or a class if the clone is expanded.

clone size: -; D gene: TRBD1; J gene: TRBJ2-5; V gene: TRBV9; CDR3 protein: CASSVGDRTSETQYF; CDR3 DNA: TGTGCCAGCAGCGTAGGGGACAGAACCTCGGAGACCCAGTACTTC
clone size: -; D gene: -; J gene: TRBJ1-2; V gene: TRBV11-2; CDR3 protein: CASSLWTPDLKGYTF; CDR3 DNA: TGTGCCAGCAGCTTATGGACACCTGACCTGAAGGGCTACACCTTC
clone size: once; D gene: -; J gene: TRBJ1-1; V gene: TRBV11-2; CDR3 protein: CASSLEQIHTEAFF; CDR3 DNA: TGTGCCAGCAGCTTAGAACAGATCCACACTGAAGCTTTCTTT
clone size: -; D gene: -; J gene: TRBJ1-5; V gene: TRBV19; CDR3 protein: CASTPPGSNQPQHF; CDR3 DNA: TGTGCCAGTACTCCCCCCGGGAGCAATCAGCCCCAGCATTTT
clone size: -; D gene: TRBD2; J gene: TRBJ2-3; V gene: TRBV28; CDR3 protein: CASSLGTSGRPDTQYF; CDR3 DNA: TGTGCCAGCAGTCTGGGGACTAGCGGGAGACCAGATACGCAGTATTTT
clone size: -; D gene: TRBD2; J gene: TRBJ2-2; V gene: TRBV24-1; CDR3 protein: CATSDLFSSGRGTGELFF; CDR3 DNA: TGTGCCACCAGTGATTTGTTCTCTAGCGGGAGAGGCACCGGGGAGCTGTTTTTT
clone size: few; D gene: TRBD1; J gene: TRBJ1-4; V gene: TRBV5-1; CDR3 protein: CASSAKTGLYEKLFF; CDR3 DNA: TGCGCCAGCAGCGCCAAGACAGGGTTATATGAAAAACTGTTTTTT
clone size: -; D gene: -; J gene: TRBJ2-2; V gene: TRBV11-2; CDR3 protein: CASSRIVGELFF; CDR3 DNA: TGTGCCAGCAGCCGTATCGTTGGGGAGCTGTTTTTT
clone size: -; D gene: TRBD2; J gene: TRBJ2-5; V gene: TRBV10-3; CDR3 protein: CAISTSGQETQYF; CDR3 DNA: TGTGCCATCAGCACTAGCGGACAAGAGACCCAGTACTTC
clone size: -; D gene: TRBD1; J gene: TRBJ2-1; V gene: TRBV5-1; CDR3 protein: CASSFRFAEAGGNEQFF; CDR3 DNA: TGCGCCAGCAGCTTCCGCTTCGCGGAGGCAGGGGGCAATGAGCAGTTCTTC
clone size: -; D gene: TRBD2; J gene: TRBJ2-1; V gene: TRBV5-6; CDR3 protein: CASSGGQRLANNEQFF; CDR3 DNA: TGTGCCAGCAGCGGGGGTCAACGACTAGCCAACAATGAGCAGTTCTTC
clone size: -; D gene: -; J gene: TRBJ2-7; V gene: TRBV7-9; CDR3 protein: CASSPRDTYPEQYF; CDR3 DNA: TGTGCCAGCAGCCCCCGGGACACATACCCTGAGCAGTACTTC
clone size: -; D gene: -; J gene: TRBJ1-5; V gene: TRBV11-2; CDR3 protein: CASSRTKGGQPQHF; CDR3 DNA: TGTGCCAGCAGTCGGACGAAGGGCGGGCAGCCCCAGCATTTT
clone size: -; D gene: -; J gene: TRBJ2-5; V gene: TRBV12-5; CDR3 protein: CASGSFLRKETQYF; CDR3 DNA: TGTGCTAGTGGTTCCTTCTTGCGAAAAGAGACCCAGTACTTC
clone size: -; D gene: TRBD1; J gene: TRBJ1-2; V gene: TRBV18; CDR3 protein: CASSPSGQGAGYTF; CDR3 DNA: TGTGCCAGCTCACCCTCGGGACAGGGGGCTGGATACACCTTC
clone size: -; D gene: TRBD2; J gene: TRBJ2-1; V gene: TRBV19; CDR3 protein: CASSIGRGGPNEQFF; CDR3 DNA: TGTGCCAGTAGTATAGGGCGGGGGGGCCCCAATGAGCAGTTCTTC
clone size: -; D gene: -; J gene: TRBJ1-5; V gene: TRBV5-1; CDR3 protein: CASSVDPVRGNQPQHF; CDR3 DNA: TGCGCCAGCAGCGTAGACCCGGTTCGGGGCAATCAGCCCCAGCATTTT
clone size: -; D gene: -; J gene: TRBJ1-3; V gene: TRBV29-1; CDR3 protein: CSVEQGNTIYF; CDR3 DNA: TGCAGCGTTGAACAGGGAAACACCATATATTTT
clone size: -; D gene: TRBD1; J gene: TRBJ1-2; V gene: TRBV6-5; CDR3 protein: CASGTGNGYTF; CDR3 DNA: TGTGCCAGCGGGACAGGGAATGGCTACACCTTC
clone size: -; D gene: -; J gene: TRBJ1-5; V gene: TRBV2; CDR3 protein: CASTLQAGQPQHF; CDR3 DNA: TGTGCCAGCACCCTTCAAGCGGGACAGCCCCAGCATTTT
clone size: many; D gene: -; J gene: TRBJ2-7; V gene: TRBV9; CDR3 protein: CASSVGGGTSYEQYF; CDR3 DNA: TGTGCCAGCAGCGTAGGGGGCGGGACCTCCTACGAGCAGTACTTC
clone size: -; D gene: TRBD2; J gene: TRBJ2-7; V gene: TRBV6-6; CDR3 protein: CASSYEVAGSYEQYF; CDR3 DNA: TGTGCCAGCAGTTACGAGGTAGCGGGCTCCTACGAGCAGTACTTC
clone size: once; D gene: -; J gene: TRBJ1-1; V gene: TRBV20-1; CDR3 protein: CSAGGVTEAFF; CDR3 DNA: TGCAGTGCCGGGGGGGTCACTGAAGCTTTCTTT
clone size: -; D gene: -; J gene: TRBJ1-2; V gene: TRBV9; CDR3 protein: CASSATGYYGYTF; CDR3 DNA: TGTGCCAGCAGCGCGACAGGATACTATGGCTACACCTTC
clone size: -; D gene: -; J gene: TRBJ1-1; V gene: TRBV5-3; CDR3 protein: CARSFGGETEAFF; CDR3 DNA: TGTGCCAGAAGCTTCGGGGGGGAGACTGAAGCTTTCTTT
clone size: -; D gene: -; J gene: TRBJ1-1; V gene: TRBV2; CDR3 protein: CGDSNTEAFF; CDR3 DNA: TGTGGAGACTCGAACACTGAAGCTTTCTTT
clone size: -; D gene: -; J gene: TRBJ2-7; V gene: TRBV19; CDR3 protein: CASSLNHAGVRGEQYF; CDR3 DNA: TGTGCCAGTAGCCTGAACCACGCAGGGGTGAGGGGCGAGCAGTACTTC
clone size: many; D gene: -; J gene: TRBJ2-7; V gene: TRBV6-5; CDR3 protein: CASSQTSPRYEQYF; CDR3 DNA: TGTGCCAGCAGTCAGACAAGTCCCCGCTACGAGCAGTACTTC
clone size: -; D gene: TRBD1; J gene: TRBJ1-6; V gene: TRBV5-1; CDR3 protein: CASSPRTGAVDSPLHF; CDR3 DNA: TGCGCCAGCAGCCCAAGGACAGGAGCGGTGGATTCACCCCTCCACTTT
clone size: -; D gene: -; J gene: TRBJ1-2; V gene: TRBV7-9; CDR3 protein: CASSASPGYTF; CDR3 DNA: TGTGCCAGCAGCGCGAGCCCTGGCTACACCTTC
clone size: few; D gene: TRBD1; J gene: TRBJ2-1; V gene: TRBV4-2; CDR3 protein: CASSQPGTGGGEQFF; CDR3 DNA: TGTGCCAGCAGCCAACCCGGGACAGGGGGCGGTGAGCAGTTCTTC
clone size: -; D gene: -; J gene: TRBJ1-5; V gene: TRBV28; CDR3 protein: CASSFSPRSGNQPQHF; CDR3 DNA: TGTGCCAGCAGTTTCAGTCCCAGAAGCGGGAATCAGCCCCAGCATTTT
clone size: -; D gene: TRBD1; J gene: TRBJ1-1; V gene: TRBV12-5; CDR3 protein: CASGLVQGTNTEAFF; CDR3 DNA: TGTGCTAGTGGTTTGGTACAGGGGACAAACACTGAAGCTTTCTTT
clone size: once; D gene: TRBD2; J gene: TRBJ2-1; V gene: TRBV18; CDR3 protein: CASSPASGGAYNEQFF; CDR3 DNA: TGTGCCAGCTCACCAGCAAGCGGGGGTGCGTACAATGAGCAGTTCTTC
clone size: -; D gene: -; J gene: TRBJ2-3; V gene: TRBV3-1/TRBV3-2; CDR3 protein: CASSPDSYTQYF; CDR3 DNA: TGTGCCAGCAGCCCGGACTCCTATACGCAGTATTTT
clone size: few; D gene: TRBD1; J gene: TRBJ2-1; V gene: TRBV30; CDR3 protein: CAGGQGVRTEQFF; CDR3 DNA: TGTGCCGGCGGACAGGGGGTGCGAACTGAGCAGTTCTTC
clone size: -; D gene: -; J gene: TRBJ1-5; V gene: TRBV10-1; CDR3 protein: CASSSGPDSRPQHF; CDR3 DNA: TGCGCCAGCAGCTCCGGTCCAGACTCTCGGCCCCAGCATTTT
clone size: once; D gene: -; J gene: TRBJ2-7; V gene: TRBV9; CDR3 protein: CASSPLGGPYEQYF; CDR3 DNA: TGTGCCAGCAGCCCGCTGGGGGGTCCCTACGAGCAGTACTTC
clone size: -; D gene: -; J gene: TRBJ1-1; V gene: TRBV5-4; CDR3 protein: CASSLAFAASGTEAFF; CDR3 DNA: TGTGCCAGCAGCTTGGCCTTCGCGGCGTCGGGGACTGAAGCTTTCTTT
clone size: -; D gene: -; J gene: TRBJ1-2; V gene: TRBV30; CDR3 protein: CAWSLRTQGTYGYTF; CDR3 DNA: TGTGCCTGGAGTTTGCGGACCCAGGGGACCTATGGCTACACCTTC
clone size: -; D gene: -; J gene: TRBJ1-3; V gene: TRBV12-5; CDR3 protein: CASGLEDSPINTIYF; CDR3 DNA: TGTGCTAGTGGTTTGGAAGACTCACCAATAAACACCATATATTTT
clone size: -; D gene: TRBD1; J gene: TRBJ2-2; V gene: TRBV7-6; CDR3 protein: CASSLGDRVDGELFF; CDR3 DNA: TGTGCCAGCAGCTTAGGGGACAGGGTAGATGGGGAGCTGTTTTTT
clone size: -; D gene: -; J gene: TRBJ1-5; V gene: TRBV5-4; CDR3 protein: CASSFGANSNQPQHF; CDR3 DNA: TGTGCCAGCAGCTTCGGAGCGAATAGCAATCAGCCCCAGCATTTT
clone size: -; D gene: -; J gene: TRBJ1-1; V gene: TRBV7-9; CDR3 protein: CASSPSYTEAFF; CDR3 DNA: TGTGCCAGCAGCCCGTCGTACACTGAAGCTTTCTTT
clone size: -; D gene: TRBD1; J gene: TRBJ1-6; V gene: TRBV27; CDR3 protein: CASSYRGQAPLHF; CDR3 DNA: TGTGCCAGCAGTTACAGGGGGCAAGCCCCCCTCCACTTT
clone size: -; D gene: -; J gene: TRBJ1-1; V gene: TRBV18; CDR3 protein: CASSLDRNTEAFF; CDR3 DNA: TGTGCCAGCTCACTGGACAGGAACACTGAAGCTTTCTTT
clone size: -; D gene: TRBD1; J gene: TRBJ1-1; V gene: TRBV19; CDR3 protein: CASSNAGTGNTEAFF; CDR3 DNA: TGTGCCAGTAGTAACGCCGGGACAGGGAACACTGAAGCTTTCTTT